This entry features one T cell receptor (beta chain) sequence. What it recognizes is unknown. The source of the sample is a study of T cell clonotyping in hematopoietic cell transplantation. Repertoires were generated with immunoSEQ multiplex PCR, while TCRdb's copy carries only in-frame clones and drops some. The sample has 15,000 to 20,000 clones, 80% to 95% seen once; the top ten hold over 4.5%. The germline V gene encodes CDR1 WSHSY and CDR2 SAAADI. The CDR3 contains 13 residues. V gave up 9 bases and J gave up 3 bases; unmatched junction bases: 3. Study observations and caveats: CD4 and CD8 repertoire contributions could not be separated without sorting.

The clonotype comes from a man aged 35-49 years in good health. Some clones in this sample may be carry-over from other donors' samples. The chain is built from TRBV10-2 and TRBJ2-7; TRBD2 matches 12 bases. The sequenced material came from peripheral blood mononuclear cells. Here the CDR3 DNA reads TGCGCCAGTCGGACTAGCGGGAACTACGAGCAGTACTTC. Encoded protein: CASRTSGNYEQYF.